Shown below are 6 T cell receptor beta chains from a single sample sequenced in a study of liver allograft versus peripheral blood T cells. Study information: Liver transplant recipients had T cell receptor repertoires compared between transplanted liver and peripheral blood.

TCRdb used MiXCR to reprocess the reads, holding one entry per CDR3 protein. The table records 9,000 to 9,500 distinct CDR3 sequences, roughly 22% of them present only once. The origin of the receptors is a human patient who had a liver transplant. Part of the T cells may come from the graft donor.

In its sample, this clonotype is medium-sized. The J gene is TRBJ2-3, the V gene TRBV19; the D is unclear. Trimming shortened V by 7 bases and J by 2 bases, and 13 bases separated the two germline ends. Germline-derived CDR1 and CDR2 are LNHDA and SQIVND (reference sequence). This CDR3 has 14 residues. The CDR3 here is CASNVGRTTDTQYF. The CDR3 DNA reads as TGTGCCAGTAACGTGGGTCGGACCACAGATACGCAGTATTTT.

This clonotype was found many times. This chain connects TRBV27 to TRBJ2-3; 8 bases map to TRBD1. The CDR3 consists of 15 residues. Trimming took 7 bases from V and 2 from J; bases not matched to a gene: 8. Germline CDR1 reads MNHEY; CDR2 reads SMNVEV (reference sequence). The CDR3 spells CASKTPGGLTDTQYF. CDR3 nucleotide sequence: TGTGCCAGCAAAACCCCAGGGGGCCTCACAGATACGCAGTATTTT.

The chain joins TRBV16 to TRBJ1-5; D remains ambiguous. V was pared by 0 bases and J by 4 bases, with 10 bases between. In germline, CDR1 is KGHSY, CDR2 FQNENV. This CDR3 has 15 amino acids. In DNA form, the CDR3 reads TGTGCCAGCAGCCAATCGAACCCGGATAATCAGCCCCAGCATTTT. Protein product: CASSQSNPDNQPQHF.

For this clonotype: This could be a read error, since a much larger clone is one nucleotide away. The V gene is TRBV5-5, the J gene TRBJ2-3; 9 bases are shared with TRBD2. J was trimmed by 5 bases and V by 0 bases; bases with no gene match: 7. From germline, CDR1 is SGHKS and CDR2 YYEKEE (reference sequence). The CDR3 length is 16 residues. The CDR3 protein is CASSLADSGGLDTQYF. CDR3 DNA: TGTGCCAGCAGCTTGGCCGATAGCGGGGGATTAGATACGCAGTATTTT.

This chain uses TRBV28 with TRBJ2-3, with 7 bases that match TRBD1. This CDR3 region has 15 residues. CDR1 and CDR2 (germline): MDHEN, SYDVKM. After removal of 6 bases from V and 4 bases from J, the junction contained 10 bases not matched to a gene. The CDR3 protein is CASSRTGVSPDTQYF. The CDR3 region has the DNA TGTGCCAGCAGCAGAACAGGGGTTAGCCCAGATACGCAGTATTTT.

V gene TRBV20-1 combines with J gene TRBJ2-7; maybe TRBD1 (5 bases). CDR3 size: 15 residues. CDR1 is DFQATT, CDR2 SNEGSKA, per germline (reference sequence). Trimming cost V 0 bases and J 3 bases, with 15 bases left between them. CDR3 loop: CSAREPRSGYYEQYF. The CDR3 DNA is TGCAGTGCTAGAGAACCTCGGTCAGGGTACTACGAGCAGTACTTC.